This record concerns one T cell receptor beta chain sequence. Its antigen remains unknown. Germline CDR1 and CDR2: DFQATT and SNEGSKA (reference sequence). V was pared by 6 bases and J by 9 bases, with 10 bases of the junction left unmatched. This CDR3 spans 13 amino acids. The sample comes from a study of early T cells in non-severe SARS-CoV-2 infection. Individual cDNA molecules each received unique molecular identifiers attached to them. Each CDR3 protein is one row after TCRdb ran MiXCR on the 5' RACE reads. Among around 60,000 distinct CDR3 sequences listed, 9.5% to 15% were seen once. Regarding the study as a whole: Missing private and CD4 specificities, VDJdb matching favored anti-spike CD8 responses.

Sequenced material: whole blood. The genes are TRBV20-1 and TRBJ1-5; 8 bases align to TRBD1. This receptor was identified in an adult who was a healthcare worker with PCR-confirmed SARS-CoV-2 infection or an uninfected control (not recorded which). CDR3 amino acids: CSAQTGEARPQHF. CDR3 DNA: TGCAGTGCGCAGACAGGGGAGGCACGGCCCCAGCATTTT.